The 30 T cell receptor beta chains below come from one sample, sequenced in a study of neurological immune-mediated disorders. TCRdb ran MiXCR on the 5' RACE reads and lists one entry per CDR3 protein. The sample includes tens of thousands of distinct CDR3 sequences, about 10% of them seen just once. Sequencing was carried out using PBMCs. The origin of the receptors is a woman aged 55-75 years with HTLV-1-associated myelopathy (HAM/TSP).

By proportion, this clonotype is medium-sized. This chain uses TRBV12-3 or TRBV12-4 with TRBJ1-5; 8 bases are a match to TRBD1. The CDR3 totals 13 residues. V gave up 5 bases and J gave up 6 bases; unmatched junction bases: 3. The CDR3 loop is CASSGQGSQPQHF. The CDR3 DNA is TGTGCCAGCAGTGGACAGGGCAGTCAGCCCCAGCATTTT.

This clonotype has at least ten counts. The V and J genes are TRBV20-1 and TRBJ2-3; perhaps D is TRBD1 or TRBD2 (6 bases each). CDR1 is DFQATT and CDR2 is SNEGSKA in the germline V gene (reference sequence). The CDR3 is 14 amino acids. The ends were cut back, 4 bases at V and 5 bases at J, with 16 bases in the middle. For the CDR3, the DNA is TGCAGTGCTAAGCTAGCGAGGGGGTTAGATACGCAGTATTTT. The encoded protein is CSAKLARGLDTQYF.

This clonotype was seen many times. V usage is TRBV20-1 and J usage is TRBJ1-5; D might be TRBD1 (5 bases). Germline CDR1 is DFQATT and CDR2 is SNEGSKA (reference sequence). V lost 0 bases and J lost 3, with 12 bases in between. This CDR3 is built from 15 residues. CDR3 bases: TGCAGTGCTAGAGATGGGGGAAGGGACAATCAGCCCCAGCATTTT. Its translation: CSARDGGRDNQPQHF.

This clonotype occurred many times. This rearrangement joins TRBV6-5 to TRBJ1-1; TRBD1 agrees at 8 bases. J lost 0 bases, V lost 5 bases, and 14 bases had no gene match. Germline loops: CDR1 MNHEY, CDR2 SVGAGI. The CDR3 is 18 residues long. CDR3: CASSVKAGTGLMNTEAFF. Here the CDR3 DNA reads TGTGCCAGCAGTGTAAAAGCCGGGACAGGACTAATGAACACTGAAGCTTTCTTT.

The table lists this clonotype with many counts. J is TRBJ2-2 and V is TRBV4-2; possibly TRBD1 or TRBD2 for D (5 bases each). The CDR3 has 16 residues. The V gene's germline CDR1 is LGHNA and CDR2 YNFKEQ. Trimming took off 0 bases at V and 1 base at J, with 9 bases between the two ends. In DNA, the CDR3 is TGTGCCAGCAGCCAAGACGGGACGGGGAACACCGGGGAGCTGTTTTTT. This encodes CASSQDGTGNTGELFF.

This clonotype was counted many times. This chain connects TRBV20-1 to TRBJ2-3; maybe TRBD2 (6 bases). CDR1 is DFQATT, CDR2 SNEGSKA, per germline (reference sequence). This CDR3 spans 14 amino acids. The V end lost 1 base, the J end lost 5 bases, and 13 bases lay between the germline ends. CDR3 sequence (DNA): TGCAGTGCTAGAGTGCCGGGGGATGAAGATACGCAGTATTTT. It translates to CSARVPGDEDTQYF.

In this sample, this clonotype turned up many times. For the CDR3, the DNA is TGTGCCAGCTCACCGGGACAGGGTGACTATGAGCAGTTCTTC. Protein product: CASSPGQGDYEQFF. The V gene is TRBV18, the J gene TRBJ2-1; TRBD1 agrees at 9 bases. The CDR3 is 14 residues long. J gave up 8 bases and V 3 bases, and 5 bases lay outside the gene matches. The germline gives CDR1 KGHSH, CDR2 LQKENI.

At least ten counts were recorded for this clonotype. The genes are TRBV20-1 and TRBJ2-7; a weak D match, TRBD1 (5 bases). Trimming stripped 3 bases from V and 2 bases from J, with 8 bases between. Looked up from germline, CDR1 is DFQATT and CDR2 is SNEGSKA (reference sequence). The CDR3 has 12 residues. The CDR3 DNA follows: TGCAGTGCTAGTGAACAGGCCTACGAGCAGTACTTC. This codes for CSASEQAYEQYF.

Ten or more counts support this clonotype. This chain connects TRBV3-1 to TRBJ2-1, with D perhaps TRBD1 or TRBD2 (5 bases each). The germline gives CDR1 LGHDT, CDR2 YNNKEL (reference sequence). Trimming left V 4 bases short and J 3 bases short, with 16 bases between. CDR3 size: 16 residues. CDR3 in DNA: TGTGCCAGCAGCCGCCCGGGGACCAAAATCTACAATGAGCAGTTCTTC. As protein: CASSRPGTKIYNEQFF.

This clonotype has more than one count but fewer than ten. The V and J genes are TRBV15 and TRBJ2-7; TRBD2 aligns across 8 bases. This CDR3 contains 13 residues. Germline-derived CDR1 and CDR2 are LNHNV and YYDKDF (reference sequence). Unmatched junction bases numbered 5, after V lost 6 bases and J lost 4 bases. In nucleotides, the CDR3 is TGTGCCACCAGTATCGGGGGGGGATACGAGCAGTACTTC. Amino acid sequence: CATSIGGGYEQYF.

This clonotype was observed at least ten times. The rearrangement links TRBV3-1 to TRBJ1-2; the D is unclear. Trimming took off 1 base at V and 4 bases at J, with 7 bases between the two ends. CDR1 LGHDT and CDR2 YNNKEL come from the germline V gene (reference sequence). CDR3 length equals 13 residues. The DNA of the CDR3 is TGTGCCAGCAGCCAAGGAGGCCCCTATGGCTACACCTTC. As protein: CASSQGGPYGYTF.

This clonotype was detected many times. This chain links TRBV5-1 with TRBJ2-2; 10 nucleotides line up with TRBD1. Germline lookup yields CDR1 SGHRS and CDR2 YFSETQ. Trimming at V came to 6 bases and at J to 5 bases, leaving 4 bases not matched to a gene. The CDR3 has 14 amino acids. Here the CDR3 DNA reads TGCGCCAGCAACGGACAGGGGGGAACCGGGGAGCTGTTTTTT. Translating it yields CASNGQGGTGELFF.

This clonotype has at least ten counts. The CDR3 DNA is TGTGCCAGCAGTTACTTTACCCCGACTAGCTCTGGCACAGATACGCAGTATTTT. Its protein product is CASSYFTPTSSGTDTQYF. The chain links TRBV6-6 to TRBJ2-3; 7 bases fit TRBD2. Germline V gene data show CDR1 as MNHNY and CDR2 as SVGAGI (reference sequence). This CDR3 has 18 residues. V shed 1 base, J shed 1 base, and the junction held 11 bases outside the gene matches.

This clonotype was observed many times. The chain employs TRBV6-1 and TRBJ1-2, with D hard to call. The CDR3 runs 15 residues. Trimming removed 1 base from V and 0 bases from J, with 9 bases in between. Germline V gene data show CDR1 as MNHNS and CDR2 as SASEGT. The CDR3 DNA sequence: TGTGCCAGCAGTGAAGGAACCTCCGCTAACTATGGCTACACCTTC. This translates into CASSEGTSANYGYTF.

This clonotype was observed many times. CDR3 in DNA: TGCAGTGCTAACTCCAGAGACACTGAAGCTTTCTTT. Its protein product is CSANSRDTEAFF. The V call is TRBV20-1, the J call TRBJ1-1; no reliable D call. The germline gives CDR1 DFQATT, CDR2 SNEGSKA (reference sequence). V was cut by 4 bases and J by 3 bases, with 9 bases left in between. The CDR3 is 12 residues long.

This clonotype was observed many times. The V call is TRBV20-1, the J call TRBJ2-1; 13 bases match TRBD2. The CDR3 has 16 residues. V was clipped by 5 bases and J by 4 bases; unmatched bases: 8. Germline loops: CDR1 DFQATT, CDR2 SNEGSKA (reference sequence). The CDR3 reads CSARLQTSGGYNEQFF. Here the CDR3 DNA reads TGCAGTGCTCGACTCCAGACTAGCGGGGGGTACAATGAGCAGTTCTTC.

This clonotype was observed many times. The V call is TRBV9, the J call TRBJ2-3, with a possible D match to TRBD2 (6 bases). CDR1 and CDR2 (germline): SGDLS, YYNGEE. With 4 bases removed from V and 0 bases from J, the gap between germline ends came to 15 bases. This CDR3 has 16 residues. CDR3 loop: CASSPLGGYSTDTQYF. The CDR3 coding sequence is TGTGCCAGCAGCCCCCTGGGAGGATACAGCACAGATACGCAGTATTTT.

The genes are TRBV18 and TRBJ1-1; TRBD1 might be the D (6 bases). Trimming took off 2 bases at V and 4 bases at J, with 20 bases between the two ends. The CDR3 loop spans 17 amino acids. Germline V gene data show CDR1 as KGHSH and CDR2 as LQKENI. The CDR3 loop reads CASSPIDQRGRGTEAFF. The CDR3 coding sequence is TGTGCCAGCTCACCAATAGACCAAAGGGGGAGAGGCACTGAAGCTTTCTTT.

At least ten counts were recorded for this clonotype. This sequence joins TRBV4-1 and TRBJ1-3; D gene uncertain. V gave up 1 base and J gave up 2 bases, with 12 bases separating them. The CDR3 extends over 16 amino acids. Germline CDR1 and CDR2: MGHRA and YSYEKL. The CDR3 reads CASSQAGVEAGNTIYF. The DNA of the CDR3 is TGCGCCAGCAGCCAAGCCGGGGTGGAAGCTGGAAACACCATATATTTT.

This clonotype was counted ten times or more. The chain couples TRBV27 to TRBJ1-2, with TRBD1 matching 11 bases. With 0 bases clipped from V and 5 bases from J, the junction kept 8 bases outside the gene matches. This CDR3 comprises 17 residues. Germline loops: CDR1 MNHEY, CDR2 SMNVEV (reference sequence). Here the CDR3 DNA reads TGTGCCAGCAGTTTATCGCGGGGGGGACAGGGGGTGTATGGCTACACCTTC. Translation gives CASSLSRGGQGVYGYTF.

This clonotype was seen ten or more times. V usage is TRBV29-1 and J usage is TRBJ1-1; no clear D gene. CDR3 length equals 10 residues. CDR1 SQVTM and CDR2 ANQGSEA come from the germline V gene. V was trimmed by 4 bases and J by 7 bases, leaving 7 bases between them. The CDR3 protein is CSVGWDEAFF. CDR3 coding DNA: TGCAGCGTTGGATGGGATGAAGCTTTCTTT.

Many counts were recorded for this clonotype. The genes are TRBV30 and TRBJ2-4; D is ambiguous. Germline assignment: CDR1 GTSNPN and CDR2 SVGIG (reference sequence). The CDR3 runs to 15 residues. The V gene lost 0 bases and the J gene lost 3 bases, with 12 bases spanning the gap. The CDR3, as DNA: TGTGCCTGGAGTGTTGGTAGCCTCCTCAAAAACATTCAGTACTTC. Residues: CAWSVGSLLKNIQYF.

By proportion, this clonotype is medium-sized. J is TRBJ1-3 and V is TRBV4-1; D may be TRBD1 (6 bases). The germline V and J ends were trimmed by 4 bases and 8 bases, with 21 bases remaining between them. This CDR3 is built from 16 residues. Germline V gene sequence: CDR1 MGHRA, CDR2 YSYEKL. The CDR3 DNA reads as TGCGCCAGCAGCCTCGTGCGATTGGGGGCTGGTGACACCATATATTTT. It specifies CASSLVRLGAGDTIYF.

Ten or more counts support this clonotype. CDR3 coding DNA: TGCGCCAGCACCTTCATCGGTGGTGAGCAGTTCTTC. It yields the protein CASTFIGGEQFF. The chain is built from TRBV5-1 and TRBJ2-1, with D uncertain. V lost 6 bases to trimming and J lost 9 bases, with 13 bases between them. The CDR3 has 12 amino acids. The germline CDR1 and CDR2 sequences are SGHRS and YFSETQ.

This clonotype appeared many times. This rearrangement joins TRBV6-5 to TRBJ1-2; 7 bases fit TRBD1. CDR1 is MNHEY, CDR2 SVGAGI, per germline. J gave up 6 bases and V 6 bases, and 7 bases lay outside the gene matches. The CDR3 is 13 amino acids. CDR3 residues: CASRRDSTHGYTF. The CDR3 DNA sequence: TGTGCCAGCAGACGGGACAGTACGCATGGCTACACCTTC.

In its sample, this clonotype was seen many times. This chain joins TRBV4-2 and TRBJ1-1; no clear D gene. The CDR3 is made up of 13 amino acids. Germline CDR1 is LGHNA and CDR2 is YNFKEQ. With 2 bases removed from V and 4 bases from J, the gap between germline ends came to 8 bases. CDR3 amino acids: CASSQNPSTEAFF. The CDR3, as DNA: TGTGCCAGCAGCCAAAACCCCAGCACTGAAGCTTTCTTT.

This clonotype was recorded at least ten times. The rearrangement uses TRBV20-1 and TRBJ2-3; no reliable D call. V was shortened by 7 bases and J by 6 bases, with 11 bases between the two germline ends. CDR1 and CDR2 (germline): DFQATT, SNEGSKA (reference sequence). There are 11 residues in the CDR3. The CDR3 DNA reads TGCAGTGTGTACTCAAGGGATACGCAGTATTTT. Protein product: CSVYSRDTQYF.

This clonotype was observed at least ten times. The chain recombines TRBV6-1 with TRBJ2-7; 10 bases align to TRBD1. This CDR3 is 15 amino acids long. CDR1 is MNHNS, CDR2 SASEGT, per germline. J gave up 0 bases and V 1 base, and 0 bases lay outside the gene matches. CDR3 sequence reads: CASSEGTGGSYEQYF. The CDR3 DNA sequence: TGTGCCAGCAGTGAAGGGACAGGGGGCTCCTACGAGCAGTACTTC.

There are many counts of this clonotype. The CDR3 coding sequence is TGTGCCAGCAGTTACCGGTTTTCACAGGGTGGGGAGCAGTACTTC. It yields the protein CASSYRFSQGGEQYF. The chain has TRBV6-6 and TRBJ2-7; D may be TRBD1 (6 bases). Trimming pared 2 bases from V and 7 bases from J, leaving 18 bases between. This CDR3 comprises 15 residues. Per the germline V gene, CDR1 is MNHNY and CDR2 is SVGAGI (reference sequence).

This clonotype has ten or more counts. The genes are TRBV5-4 and TRBJ2-3, with 8 bases aligning to TRBD2. There are 18 residues in the CDR3. The germline CDR1 and CDR2 sequences are SGHNT and YYREEE (reference sequence). V shed 6 bases and J 0 bases; nucleotides not matched to a gene: 15. The CDR3 here is CASTHGSGGFTSTDTQYF. CDR3 nucleotide sequence: TGTGCCAGCACCCACGGTTCGGGGGGGTTCACTAGCACAGATACGCAGTATTTT.